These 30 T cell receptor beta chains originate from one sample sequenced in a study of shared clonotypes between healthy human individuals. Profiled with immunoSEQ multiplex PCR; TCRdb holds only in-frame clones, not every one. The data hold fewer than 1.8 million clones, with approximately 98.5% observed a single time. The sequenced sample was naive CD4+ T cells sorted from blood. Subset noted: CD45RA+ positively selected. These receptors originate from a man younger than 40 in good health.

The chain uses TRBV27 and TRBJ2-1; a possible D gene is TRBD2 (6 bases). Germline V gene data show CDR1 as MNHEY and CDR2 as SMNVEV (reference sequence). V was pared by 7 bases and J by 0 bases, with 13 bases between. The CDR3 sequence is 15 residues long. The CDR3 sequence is CASTPGGSSYNEQFF. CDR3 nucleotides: TGTGCCAGCACCCCTGGGGGGAGCTCCTACAATGAGCAGTTCTTC.

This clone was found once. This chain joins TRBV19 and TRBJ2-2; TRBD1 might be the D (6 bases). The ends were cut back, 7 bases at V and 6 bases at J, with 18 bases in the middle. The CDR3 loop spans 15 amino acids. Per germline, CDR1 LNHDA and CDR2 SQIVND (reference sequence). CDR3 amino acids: CASKPGQSRAGELFF. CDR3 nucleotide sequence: TGTGCCAGTAAGCCCGGACAGTCGAGGGCCGGGGAGCTGTTTTTT.

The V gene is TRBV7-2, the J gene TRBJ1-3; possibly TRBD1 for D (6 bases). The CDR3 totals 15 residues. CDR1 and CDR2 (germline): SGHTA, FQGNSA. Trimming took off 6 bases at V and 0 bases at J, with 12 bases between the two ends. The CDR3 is CASRRPGDSGNTIYF. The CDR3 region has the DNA TGTGCCAGCAGACGCCCAGGGGACTCTGGAAACACCATATATTTT.

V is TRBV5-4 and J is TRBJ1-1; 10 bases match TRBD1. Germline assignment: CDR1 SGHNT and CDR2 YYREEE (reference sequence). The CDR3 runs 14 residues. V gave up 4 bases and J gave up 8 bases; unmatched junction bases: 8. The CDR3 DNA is TGTGCCAGCAGCCCGCCTCGACAGGGGGCCGAAGCTTTCTTT. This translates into CASSPPRQGAEAFF.

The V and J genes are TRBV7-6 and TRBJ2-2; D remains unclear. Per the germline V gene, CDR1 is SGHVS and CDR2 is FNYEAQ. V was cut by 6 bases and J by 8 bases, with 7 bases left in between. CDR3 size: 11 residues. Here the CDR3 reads CASRHFGELFF. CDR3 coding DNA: TGTGCCAGCAGACATTTTGGGGAGCTGTTTTTT. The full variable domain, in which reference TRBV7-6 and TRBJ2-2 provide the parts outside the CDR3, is GAGVSQSPRYKVTKRGQDVALRCDPISGHVSLYWYRQALGQGPEFLTYFNYEAQQDKSGLPNDRFSAERPEGSISTLTIQRTEQRDSAMYRCASRHFGELFFGEGSRLTVL.

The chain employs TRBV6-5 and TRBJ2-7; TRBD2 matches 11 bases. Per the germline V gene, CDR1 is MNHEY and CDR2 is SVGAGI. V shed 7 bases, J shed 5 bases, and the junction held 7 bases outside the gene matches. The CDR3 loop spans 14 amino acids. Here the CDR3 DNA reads TGTGCCAGCAAGTTAGCGGGAGGGCCCCACGAGCAGTACTTC. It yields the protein CASKLAGGPHEQYF.

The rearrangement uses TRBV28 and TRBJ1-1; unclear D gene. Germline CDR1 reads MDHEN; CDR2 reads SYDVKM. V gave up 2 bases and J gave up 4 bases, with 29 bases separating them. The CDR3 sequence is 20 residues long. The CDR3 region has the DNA TGTGCCAGCAGTTTACTCTCCTTCAGAGGGCAGAGGAGAGTTAGCACTGAAGCTTTCTTT. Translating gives CASSLLSFRGQRRVSTEAFF.

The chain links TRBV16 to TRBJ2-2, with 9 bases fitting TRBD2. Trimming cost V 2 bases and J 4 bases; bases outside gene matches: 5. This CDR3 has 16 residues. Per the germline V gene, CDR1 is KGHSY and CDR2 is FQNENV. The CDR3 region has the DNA TGTGCCAGCAGCCAACTAGCGACTAGCGGCACCGGGGAGCTGTTTTTT. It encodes CASSQLATSGTGELFF.

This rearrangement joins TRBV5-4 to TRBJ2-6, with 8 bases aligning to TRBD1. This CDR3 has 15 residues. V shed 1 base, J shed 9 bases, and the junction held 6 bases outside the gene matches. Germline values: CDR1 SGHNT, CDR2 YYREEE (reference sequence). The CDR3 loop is CASSLRGTGGNVLTF. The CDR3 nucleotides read TGTGCCAGCAGCTTGCGGGGGACAGGAGGCAACGTCCTGACTTTC.

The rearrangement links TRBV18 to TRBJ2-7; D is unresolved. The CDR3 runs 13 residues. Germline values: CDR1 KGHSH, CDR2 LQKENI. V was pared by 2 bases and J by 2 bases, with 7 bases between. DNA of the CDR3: TGTGCCAGCTCACCAACAATGACCTACGAGCAGTACTTC. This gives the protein CASSPTMTYEQYF.

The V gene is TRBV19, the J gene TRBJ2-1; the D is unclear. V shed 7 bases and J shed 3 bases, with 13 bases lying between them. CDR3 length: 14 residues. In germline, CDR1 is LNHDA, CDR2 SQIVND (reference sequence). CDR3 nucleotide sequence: TGTGCCAGTACCCCTAGTAGACTCTACAATGAGCAGTTCTTC. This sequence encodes CASTPSRLYNEQFF.

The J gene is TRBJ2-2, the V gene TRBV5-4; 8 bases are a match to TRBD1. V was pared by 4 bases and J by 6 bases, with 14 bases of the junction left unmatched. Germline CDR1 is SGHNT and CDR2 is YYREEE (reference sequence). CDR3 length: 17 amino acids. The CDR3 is CASSPQGAGIIAGELFF. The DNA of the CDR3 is TGTGCCAGCAGCCCCCAGGGGGCGGGGATTATCGCCGGGGAGCTGTTTTTT.

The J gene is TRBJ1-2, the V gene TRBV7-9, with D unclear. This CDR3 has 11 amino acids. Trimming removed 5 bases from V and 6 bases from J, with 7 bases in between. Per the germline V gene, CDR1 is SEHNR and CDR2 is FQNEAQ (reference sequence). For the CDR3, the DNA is TGTGCCAGCAGCCTGATAGATGGCTACACCTTC. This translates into CASSLIDGYTF.

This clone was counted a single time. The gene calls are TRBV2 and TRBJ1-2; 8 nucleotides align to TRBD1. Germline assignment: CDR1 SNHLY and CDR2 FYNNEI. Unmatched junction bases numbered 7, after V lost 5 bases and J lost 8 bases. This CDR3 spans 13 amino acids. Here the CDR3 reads CASSLGQVDGYTF. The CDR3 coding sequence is TGTGCCAGCAGTCTGGGACAGGTGGACGGCTACACCTTC.

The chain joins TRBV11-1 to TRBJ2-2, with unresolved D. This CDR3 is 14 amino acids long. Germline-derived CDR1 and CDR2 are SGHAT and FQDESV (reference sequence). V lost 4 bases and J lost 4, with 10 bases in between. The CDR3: CASSSTRATGELFF. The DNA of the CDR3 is TGTGCCAGCAGCTCTACACGGGCCACCGGGGAGCTGTTTTTT.

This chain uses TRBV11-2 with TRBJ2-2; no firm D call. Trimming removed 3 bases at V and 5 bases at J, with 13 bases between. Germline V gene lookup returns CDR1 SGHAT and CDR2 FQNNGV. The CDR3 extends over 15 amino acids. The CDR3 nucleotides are TGTGCCAGCAGCTTTCATGTGGCTAGTACCGGGGAGCTGTTTTTT. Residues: CASSFHVASTGELFF.

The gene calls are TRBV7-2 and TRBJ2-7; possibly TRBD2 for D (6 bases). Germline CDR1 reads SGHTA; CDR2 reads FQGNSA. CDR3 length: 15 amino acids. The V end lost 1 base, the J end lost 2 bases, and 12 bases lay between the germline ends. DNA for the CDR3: TGTGCCAGCAGCTTAGTTGCGGGGCTCACCTACGAGCAGTACTTC. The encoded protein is CASSLVAGLTYEQYF.

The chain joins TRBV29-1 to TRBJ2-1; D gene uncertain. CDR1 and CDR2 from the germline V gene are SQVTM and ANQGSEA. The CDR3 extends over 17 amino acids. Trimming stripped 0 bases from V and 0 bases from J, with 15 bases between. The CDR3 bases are TGCAGCGTTGAAGATCGGCGTGCATCGAGCTCCTACAATGAGCAGTTCTTC. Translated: CSVEDRRASSSYNEQFF.

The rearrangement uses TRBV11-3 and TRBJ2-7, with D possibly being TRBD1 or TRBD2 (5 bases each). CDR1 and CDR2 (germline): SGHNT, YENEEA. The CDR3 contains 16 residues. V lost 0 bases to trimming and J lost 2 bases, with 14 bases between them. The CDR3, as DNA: TGTGCCAGCAGCTTAGATAGGGGACCTTACACCTACGAGCAGTACTTC. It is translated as CASSLDRGPYTYEQYF.

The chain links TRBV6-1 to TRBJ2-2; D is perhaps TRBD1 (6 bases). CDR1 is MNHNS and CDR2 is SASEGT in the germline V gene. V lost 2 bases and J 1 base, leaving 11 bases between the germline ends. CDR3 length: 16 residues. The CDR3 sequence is CASSETYRENTGELFF. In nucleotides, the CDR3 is TGTGCCAGCAGTGAAACCTACAGGGAGAACACCGGGGAGCTGTTTTTT.

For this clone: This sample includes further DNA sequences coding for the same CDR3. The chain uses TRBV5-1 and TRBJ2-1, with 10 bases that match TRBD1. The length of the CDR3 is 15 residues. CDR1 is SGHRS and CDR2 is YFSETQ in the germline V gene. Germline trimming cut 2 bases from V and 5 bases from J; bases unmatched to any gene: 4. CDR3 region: CASSFRDRGHNEQFF. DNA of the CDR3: TGCGCCAGCAGCTTCCGGGACAGGGGCCACAATGAGCAGTTCTTC. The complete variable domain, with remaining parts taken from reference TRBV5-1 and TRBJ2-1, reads KAGVTQTPRYLIKTRGQQVTLSCSPISGHRSVSWYQQTPGQGLQFLFEYFSETQRNKGNFPGRFSGRQFSNSRSEMNVSTLELGDSALYLCASSFRDRGHNEQFFGPGTRLTVL.

This CDR3 is CASKGNTNTGELFF. Here the CDR3 DNA reads TGTGCCAGCAAGGGGAATACGAACACCGGGGAGCTGTTTTTT. The chain is built from TRBV6-5 and TRBJ2-2; D is perhaps TRBD1 (5 bases). V lost 7 bases and J 0 bases, leaving 9 bases between the germline ends. Looked up from germline, CDR1 is MNHEY and CDR2 is SVGAGI. The CDR3 extends over 14 amino acids.

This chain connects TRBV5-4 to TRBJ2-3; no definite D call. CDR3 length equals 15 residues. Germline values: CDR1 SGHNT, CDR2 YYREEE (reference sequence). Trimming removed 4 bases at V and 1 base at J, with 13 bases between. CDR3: CASSRWSTGTDTQYF. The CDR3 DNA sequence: TGTGCCAGCAGCCGTTGGAGTACGGGCACAGATACGCAGTATTTT.

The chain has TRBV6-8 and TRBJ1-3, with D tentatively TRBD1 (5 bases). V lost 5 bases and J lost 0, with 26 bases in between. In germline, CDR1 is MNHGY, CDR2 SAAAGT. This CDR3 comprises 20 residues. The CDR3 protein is CASSPRGGRQPTFSGNTIYF. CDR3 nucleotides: TGTGCCAGCAGTCCTCGGGGGGGGAGACAGCCAACCTTCTCTGGAAACACCATATATTTT.

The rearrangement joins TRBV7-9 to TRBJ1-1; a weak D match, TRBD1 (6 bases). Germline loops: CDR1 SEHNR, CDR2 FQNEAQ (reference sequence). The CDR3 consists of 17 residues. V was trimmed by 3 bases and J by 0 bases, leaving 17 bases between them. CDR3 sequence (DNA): TGTGCCAGCAGCTTTTGGGACACCAAAAGAATGAACACTGAAGCTTTCTTT. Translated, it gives CASSFWDTKRMNTEAFF.

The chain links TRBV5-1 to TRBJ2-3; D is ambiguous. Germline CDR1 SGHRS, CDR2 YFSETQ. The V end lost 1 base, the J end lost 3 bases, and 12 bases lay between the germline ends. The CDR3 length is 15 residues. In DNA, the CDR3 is TGCGCCAGCAGCTTGTTCGGCAGTTTTACAGATACGCAGTATTTT. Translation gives CASSLFGSFTDTQYF.

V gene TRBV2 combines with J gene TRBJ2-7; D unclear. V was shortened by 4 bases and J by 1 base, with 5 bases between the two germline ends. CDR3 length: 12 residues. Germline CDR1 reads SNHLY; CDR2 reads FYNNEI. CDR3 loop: CASSVGSYEQYF. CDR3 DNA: TGTGCCAGCAGTGTAGGTTCCTACGAGCAGTACTTC.

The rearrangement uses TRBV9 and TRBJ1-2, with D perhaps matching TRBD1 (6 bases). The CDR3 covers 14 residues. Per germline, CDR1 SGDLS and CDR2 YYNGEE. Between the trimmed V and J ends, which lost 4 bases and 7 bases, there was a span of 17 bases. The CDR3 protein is CASSPQEGGGGYTF. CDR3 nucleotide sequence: TGTGCCAGCAGCCCGCAGGAAGGGGGTGGTGGCTACACCTTC.

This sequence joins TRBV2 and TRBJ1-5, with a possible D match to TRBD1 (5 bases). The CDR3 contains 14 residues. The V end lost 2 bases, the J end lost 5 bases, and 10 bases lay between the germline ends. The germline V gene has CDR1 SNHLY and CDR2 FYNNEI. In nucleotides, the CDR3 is TGTGCCAGCAGTGAATTCGGGGGTGATCAGCCCCAGCATTTT. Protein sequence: CASSEFGGDQPQHF. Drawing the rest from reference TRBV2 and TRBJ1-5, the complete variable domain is EPEVTQTPSHQVTQMGQEVILRCVPISNHLYFYWYRQILGQKVEFLVSFYNNEISEKSEIFDDQFSVERPDGSNFTLKIRSTKLEDSAMYFCASSEFGGDQPQHFGDGTRLSIL.

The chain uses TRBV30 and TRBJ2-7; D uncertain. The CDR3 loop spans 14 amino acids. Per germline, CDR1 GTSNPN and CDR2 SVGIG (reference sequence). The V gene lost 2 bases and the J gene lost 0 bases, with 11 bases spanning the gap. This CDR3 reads CAWSIQIYSYEQYF. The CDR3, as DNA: TGTGCCTGGAGTATACAGATTTACTCCTACGAGCAGTACTTC.